This entry lists 19 T cell receptor beta chains sequenced from one sample in a study of T-cell reconstitution after alpha-beta-depleted transplantation in children (dated by TCRdb to about 2016). The library came from PCR. For sequencing, an Illumina HiSeq 2500 was employed. TCR libraries were prepared with molecular barcoding, using unique molecular identifiers to normalize TCRbeta repertoire quantification. TCRdb trimmed public reads at Q25 via fastp, called clones via MiXCR and kept in-frame beta chains. Every distinct CDR3 protein forms one entry, paired with its most common genes and DNA. In all, the sample holds about 270,000 distinct CDR3 sequences, and about 10% of those were seen once. The ten largest clones take up around 9.1% of the sample. Sequenced here: PBMCs from the stem cell graft donor, sampled from the stem cell graft. These receptors originate from a human donor who donated a stem cell graft to a child with SCID.

This clonotype was seen more than once but under ten times. The chain couples TRBV20-1 to TRBJ2-7; possible D gene TRBD2, 5 bases. V was clipped by 0 bases and J by 4 bases, with 10 bases between them. CDR3 length equals 13 residues. CDR1 DFQATT and CDR2 SNEGSKA come from the germline V gene (reference sequence). CDR3 loop: CSARDLEEYEQYF. The CDR3 coding sequence is TGCAGTGCTAGAGATCTGGAGGAGTACGAGCAGTACTTC.

This CDR3 is CASSLGQGPDEQYF. In nucleotides, the CDR3 is TGCGCCAGCAGCTTGGGCCAGGGCCCGGACGAGCAGTACTTC. The rearrangement joins TRBV5-1 to TRBJ2-7; the D gene is possibly TRBD1 (5 bases). The CDR3 length is 14 residues. Germline CDR1 reads SGHRS; CDR2 reads YFSETQ. The V end was cut by 0 bases, the J end by 5 bases, with 12 bases between.

The chain has TRBV7-9 and TRBJ1-2, with unresolved D. Germline-derived CDR1 and CDR2 are SEHNR and FQNEAQ (reference sequence). The CDR3 spans 14 residues. V was pared by 5 bases and J by 5 bases, with 15 bases between. The CDR3 region is CASSPPASLYGYTF. The CDR3 bases are TGTGCCAGCAGCCCTCCGGCCTCCCTTTATGGCTACACCTTC.

J is TRBJ2-4 and V is TRBV10-1; weak D call: TRBD1 (5 bases). The germline CDR1 and CDR2 sequences are WNHNN and SYGVQD (reference sequence). V was clipped by 2 bases and J by 6 bases, with 14 bases between them. The CDR3 runs 15 residues. This CDR3 reads CASSEGAGPLNIQYF. CDR3 coding DNA: TGCGCCAGCAGTGAGGGGGCCGGGCCCCTAAACATTCAGTACTTC.

This clonotype was seen at least ten times. This chain links TRBV6-5 with TRBJ2-7; 7 nucleotides match TRBD1. Germline trimming cut 1 base from V and 0 bases from J; bases unmatched to any gene: 6. The CDR3 runs 16 residues. Looked up from germline, CDR1 is MNHEY and CDR2 is SVGAGI. CDR3 sequence reads: CASSYLTGVSSYEQYF. CDR3 nucleotides: TGTGCCAGCAGTTACTTAACAGGGGTTAGCTCCTACGAGCAGTACTTC.

This clonotype showed up just a few times. The chain combines TRBV5-1 with TRBJ2-1; 7 positions agree with TRBD1. The CDR3 spans 15 residues. J lost 8 bases, V lost 4 bases, and 12 bases had no gene match. Germline loops: CDR1 SGHRS, CDR2 YFSETQ. CDR3 residues: CASSARDSLSDEQFF. The CDR3 DNA reads TGCGCCAGCAGCGCCAGGGACAGTTTATCGGATGAGCAGTTCTTC.

This clonotype has more than one count but fewer than ten. CDR3 nucleotides: TGTGCCAGCAGCGTACCGGGACTAGCGGGATCGACGGCCACAGATACGCAGTATTTT. Translated: CASSVPGLAGSTATDTQYF. The V and J genes are TRBV9 and TRBJ2-3, with TRBD2 matching 13 bases. V was pared by 1 base and J by 2 bases, with 10 bases of the junction left unmatched. The germline gives CDR1 SGDLS, CDR2 YYNGEE. The CDR3 runs 19 residues.

The genes are TRBV5-1 and TRBJ2-3, with TRBD2 matching over 8 bases. The CDR3 contains 14 residues. The germline V gene has CDR1 SGHRS and CDR2 YFSETQ. Losses at the gene ends were 4 bases for V and 4 bases for J; bases not matched to a gene: 5. The CDR3 protein is CASSPGGSADTQYF. The CDR3 DNA follows: TGCGCCAGCAGCCCGGGGGGGTCGGCAGATACGCAGTATTTT.

This clonotype was seen repeatedly, ten times or more. The chain carries TRBV7-9 and TRBJ2-7, with 10 bases identical to TRBD1. This CDR3 comprises 14 residues. V lost 3 bases and J lost 6; bases outside the gene matches: 5. CDR1 SEHNR and CDR2 FQNEAQ come from the germline V gene (reference sequence). The CDR3 protein is CASSLGQGTLEQYF. In DNA, the CDR3 is TGTGCCAGCAGCTTGGGACAGGGGACGCTCGAGCAGTACTTC.

The genes are TRBV9 and TRBJ2-7, with D possibly being TRBD1 (7 bases). Trimming shortened V by 3 bases and J by 6 bases, and 22 bases separated the two germline ends. Germline CDR1 reads SGDLS; CDR2 reads YYNGEE. The CDR3 totals 16 residues. The CDR3 loop is CASSAGGRGQEGEQYF. As DNA, the CDR3 is TGTGCCAGCAGCGCAGGTGGGAGAGGACAGGAGGGCGAGCAGTACTTC.

This clonotype has only a few counts. The rearrangement joins TRBV3-1 to TRBJ2-3, with D tentatively TRBD1 or TRBD2 (5 bases each). Germline-derived CDR1 and CDR2 are LGHDT and YNNKEL (reference sequence). This CDR3 contains 15 residues. Deletions cut 10 bases from V and 3 bases from J, with 20 bases between. The CDR3 region has the DNA TGTGCCACCTCCCAAGAGGGGCCATGGACAGATACGCAGTATTTT. Encoded protein: CATSQEGPWTDTQYF.

This clonotype was seen a handful of times. This chain links TRBV7-9 with TRBJ1-2, with D hard to call. The CDR3 runs to 12 residues. In germline, CDR1 is SEHNR, CDR2 FQNEAQ (reference sequence). Trimming removed 0 bases from V and 8 bases from J, with 7 bases in between. The CDR3 sequence is CASSLAPTGYTF. Written as DNA, the CDR3 is TGTGCCAGCAGCTTAGCCCCGACAGGCTACACCTTC.

V is TRBV12-3 or TRBV12-4 and J is TRBJ1-2, with 7 bases identical to TRBD1. The CDR3 runs 14 residues. Unmatched junction bases numbered 10, after V lost 5 bases and J lost 7 bases. This CDR3 reads CASSDRAHFGGYTF. CDR3 nucleotides: TGTGCCAGCAGTGACAGGGCCCACTTCGGTGGCTACACCTTC.

This clonotype has a handful of counts. The V and J genes are TRBV2 and TRBJ2-7; 7 positions agree with TRBD1. The CDR3 is 13 amino acids. Looked up from germline, CDR1 is SNHLY and CDR2 is FYNNEI. V was clipped by 11 bases and J by 4 bases; unmatched bases: 11. The CDR3 here is CASCFGTEYEQYF. In DNA, the CDR3 is TGTGCCTCCTGTTTTGGGACAGAGTACGAGCAGTACTTC.

This clonotype was recorded a few times. V gene TRBV11-2 combines with J gene TRBJ2-3, with 9 nucleotides matching TRBD1. The V segment lost 5 bases and the J segment 0 bases; nucleotides outside the gene matches: 6. CDR1 is SGHAT and CDR2 is FQNNGV in the germline V gene. The CDR3 has 16 residues. CDR3 nucleotide sequence: TGTGCCAGCAGCCAAGGGACAGGGAGAAGCACAGATACGCAGTATTTT. It codes for CASSQGTGRSTDTQYF.

This chain uses TRBV9 with TRBJ2-7; D call uncertain. CDR3 size: 15 residues. V was cut by 3 bases and J by 3 bases, with 16 bases left in between. Germline CDR1 and CDR2: SGDLS and YYNGEE. This chain's CDR3 is CASSAGPDPHYEQYF. As DNA, the CDR3 is TGTGCCAGCAGCGCAGGACCGGACCCTCACTACGAGCAGTACTTC.

This clonotype was detected a few times. The V gene is TRBV5-5, the J gene TRBJ1-2; TRBD1 aligns across 10 bases. CDR1 is SGHKS and CDR2 is YYEKEE in the germline V gene (reference sequence). This CDR3 has 14 residues. Trimming at V came to 0 bases and at J to 7 bases, leaving 3 bases not matched to a gene. The CDR3 reads CASSLGQGALGYTF. As DNA, the CDR3 is TGTGCCAGCAGCTTGGGACAGGGGGCTCTTGGCTACACCTTC.

This clonotype was picked up many times. The chain recombines TRBV11-2 with TRBJ2-7; perhaps TRBD1 as D (6 bases). V lost 1 base, J lost 3 bases, and 13 bases lay in between. The CDR3 is 15 amino acids. Germline CDR1 SGHAT, CDR2 FQNNGV. The CDR3 coding sequence is TGTGCCAGCAGCTTAGCACAGGGTGTTTTCTACGAGCAGTACTTC. Translating gives CASSLAQGVFYEQYF.

V and J are TRBV5-1 and TRBJ1-1; no definite D call. Germline V gene lookup returns CDR1 SGHRS and CDR2 YFSETQ. CDR3 length: 14 amino acids. V lost 4 bases, J lost 8 bases, and 18 bases lay in between. In nucleotides, the CDR3 is TGCGCCAGCAGCCTGGACGGCGAACTCGCGGAAGCTTTCTTT. Residues: CASSLDGELAEAFF.